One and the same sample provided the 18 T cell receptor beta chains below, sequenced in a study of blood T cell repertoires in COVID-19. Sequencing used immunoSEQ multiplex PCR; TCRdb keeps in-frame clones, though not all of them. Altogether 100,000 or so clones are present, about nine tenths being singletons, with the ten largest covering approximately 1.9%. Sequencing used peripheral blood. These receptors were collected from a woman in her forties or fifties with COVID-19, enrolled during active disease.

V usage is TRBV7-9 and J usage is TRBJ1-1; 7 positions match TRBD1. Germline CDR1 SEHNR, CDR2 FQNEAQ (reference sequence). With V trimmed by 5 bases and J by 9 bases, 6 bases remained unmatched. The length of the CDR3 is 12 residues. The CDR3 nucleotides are TGTGCCAGCAGCCGGGACAGCACGAAAGCTTTCTTT. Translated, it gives CASSRDSTKAFF.

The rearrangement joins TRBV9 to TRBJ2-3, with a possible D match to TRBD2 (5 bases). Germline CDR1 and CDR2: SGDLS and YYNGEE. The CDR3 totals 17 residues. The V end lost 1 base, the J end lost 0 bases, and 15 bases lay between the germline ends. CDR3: CASSVTAGGPSTDTQYF. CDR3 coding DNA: TGTGCCAGCAGCGTAACGGCGGGCGGGCCCAGCACAGATACGCAGTATTTT. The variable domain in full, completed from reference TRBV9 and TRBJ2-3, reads DSGVTQTPKHLITATGQRVTLRCSPRSGDLSVYWYQQSLDQGLQFLIQYYNGEERAKGNILERFSAQQFPDLHSELNLSSLELGDSALYFCASSVTAGGPSTDTQYFGPGTRLTVL.

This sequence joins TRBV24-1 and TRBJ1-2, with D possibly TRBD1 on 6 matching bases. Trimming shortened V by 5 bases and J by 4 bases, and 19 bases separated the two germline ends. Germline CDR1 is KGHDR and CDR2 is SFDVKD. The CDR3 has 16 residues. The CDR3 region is CATSGTGLDRVYGYTF. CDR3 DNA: TGTGCCACCAGTGGTACAGGGTTAGATCGGGTCTATGGCTACACCTTC.

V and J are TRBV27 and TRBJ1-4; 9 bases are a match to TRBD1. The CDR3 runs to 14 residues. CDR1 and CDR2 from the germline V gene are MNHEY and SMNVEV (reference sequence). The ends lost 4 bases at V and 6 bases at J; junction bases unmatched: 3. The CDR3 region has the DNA TGTGCCAGCAGTTACAGGGGGCCGGATGAAAAACTGTTTTTT. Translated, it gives CASSYRGPDEKLFF.

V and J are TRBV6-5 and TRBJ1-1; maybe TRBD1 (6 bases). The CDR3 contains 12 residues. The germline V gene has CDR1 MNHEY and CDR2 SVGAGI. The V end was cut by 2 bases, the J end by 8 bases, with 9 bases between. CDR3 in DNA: TGTGCCAGCAGTTACCCGGGACAAGAAGCTTTCTTT. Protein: CASSYPGQEAFF.

CDR3 nucleotide sequence: TGTGCCATCAGTGGAGGCCAAAAGAACACTGAAGCTTTCTTT. Amino acid sequence: CAISGGQKNTEAFF. The chain combines TRBV10-3 with TRBJ1-1; no reliable D call. The germline CDR1 and CDR2 sequences are ENHRY and SYGVKD. There are 14 residues in the CDR3. V gave up 4 bases and J gave up 1 base, with 10 bases separating them.

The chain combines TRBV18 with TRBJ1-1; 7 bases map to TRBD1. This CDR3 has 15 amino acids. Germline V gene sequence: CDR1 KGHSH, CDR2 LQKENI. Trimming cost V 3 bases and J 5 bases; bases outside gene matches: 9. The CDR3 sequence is CASSPYGTAATEAFF. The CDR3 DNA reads TGTGCCAGCTCACCTTACGGGACAGCGGCGACTGAAGCTTTCTTT.

CDR3 protein: CASSSGYSNQPQHF. CDR3 nucleotide sequence: TGTGCCAGCAGCTCCGGTTATAGCAATCAGCCCCAGCATTTT. V is TRBV5-5 and J is TRBJ1-5; D gene ambiguous. V lost 3 bases and J 0 bases, leaving 7 bases between the germline ends. Per germline, CDR1 SGHKS and CDR2 YYEKEE (reference sequence). The CDR3 covers 14 residues.

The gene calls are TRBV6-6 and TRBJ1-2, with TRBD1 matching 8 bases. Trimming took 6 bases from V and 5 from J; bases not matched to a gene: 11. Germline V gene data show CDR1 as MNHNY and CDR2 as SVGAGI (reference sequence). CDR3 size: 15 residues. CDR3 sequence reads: CASSPSQGVEYGYTF. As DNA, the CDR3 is TGTGCCAGCAGCCCCTCACAGGGGGTGGAATATGGCTACACCTTC.

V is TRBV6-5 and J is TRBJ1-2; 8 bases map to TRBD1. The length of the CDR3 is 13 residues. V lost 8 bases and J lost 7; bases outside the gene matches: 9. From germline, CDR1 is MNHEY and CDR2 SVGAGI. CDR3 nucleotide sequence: TGTGCCAGCGGGCGACAGGGGTGGATTGGCTACACCTTC. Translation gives CASGRQGWIGYTF.

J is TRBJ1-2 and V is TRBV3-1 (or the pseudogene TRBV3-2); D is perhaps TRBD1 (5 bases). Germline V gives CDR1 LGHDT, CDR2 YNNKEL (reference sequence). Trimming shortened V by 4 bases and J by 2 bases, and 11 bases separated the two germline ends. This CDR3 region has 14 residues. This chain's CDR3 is CASSRGEVNYGYTF. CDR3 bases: TGTGCCAGCAGCCGGGGGGAAGTGAACTATGGCTACACCTTC.

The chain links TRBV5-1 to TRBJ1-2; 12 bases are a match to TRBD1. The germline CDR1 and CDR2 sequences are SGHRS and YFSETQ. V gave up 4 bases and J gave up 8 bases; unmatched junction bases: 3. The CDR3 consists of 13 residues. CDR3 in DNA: TGCGCCAGCAGCGCCGGGACAGGGGGCGGCTACACCTTC. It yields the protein CASSAGTGGGYTF.

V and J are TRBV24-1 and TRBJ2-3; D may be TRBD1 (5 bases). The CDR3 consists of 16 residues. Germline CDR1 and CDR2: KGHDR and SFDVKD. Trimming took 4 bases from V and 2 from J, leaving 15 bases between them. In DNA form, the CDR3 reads TGTGCCACCAGTGACCAAGGACAAACCTTCACAGATACGCAGTATTTT. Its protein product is CATSDQGQTFTDTQYF.

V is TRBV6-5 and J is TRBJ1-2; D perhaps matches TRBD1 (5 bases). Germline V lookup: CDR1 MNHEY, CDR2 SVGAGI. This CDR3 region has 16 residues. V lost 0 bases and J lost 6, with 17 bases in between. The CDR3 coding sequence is TGTGCCAGCAGTTACTCGAAGTTCTCCCGACAGAATGGCTACACCTTC. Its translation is CASSYSKFSRQNGYTF.

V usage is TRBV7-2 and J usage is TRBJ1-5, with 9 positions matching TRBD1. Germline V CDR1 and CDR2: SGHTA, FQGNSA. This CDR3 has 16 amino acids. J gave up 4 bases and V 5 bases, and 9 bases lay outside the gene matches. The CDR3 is CASSLNRGPFNQPQHF. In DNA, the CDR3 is TGTGCCAGCAGCCTTAACAGGGGGCCCTTTAATCAGCCCCAGCATTTT.

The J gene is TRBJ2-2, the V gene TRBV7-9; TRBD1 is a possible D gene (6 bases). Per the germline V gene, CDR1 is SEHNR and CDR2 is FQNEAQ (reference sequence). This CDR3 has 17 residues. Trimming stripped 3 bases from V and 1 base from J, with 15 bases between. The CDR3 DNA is TGTGCCAGCAGCTTCGGGTTGTCAGGGGAGAACACCGGGGAGCTGTTTTTT. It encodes CASSFGLSGENTGELFF.

CDR3: CASSPSRGPGEQYF. CDR3 nucleotide sequence: TGTGCCAGCTCACCTTCGAGGGGGCCTGGCGAGCAGTACTTC. This rearrangement joins TRBV18 to TRBJ2-7; 7 positions agree with TRBD1. Germline loops: CDR1 KGHSH, CDR2 LQKENI. This CDR3 contains 14 residues. The V segment lost 3 bases and the J segment 6 bases; nucleotides outside the gene matches: 8.

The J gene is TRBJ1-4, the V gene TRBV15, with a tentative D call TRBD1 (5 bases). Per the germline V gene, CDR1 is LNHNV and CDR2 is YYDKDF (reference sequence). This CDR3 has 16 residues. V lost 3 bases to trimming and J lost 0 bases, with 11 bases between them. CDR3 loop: CATSSRQSSTNEKLFF. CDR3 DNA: TGTGCCACCAGCAGTAGACAGTCTTCAACTAATGAAAAACTGTTTTTT.